This T cell receptor (beta chain) came from a study of T cells in women clearing cervical HPV infection. Study information: Women with histologically confirmed HPV16-related CIN3 or worse, 2 with invasive cancer, served as cases. Study results and caveats: TRBV6-7 abundance was lower in cases than controls (around 0.11% versus 0.16%). CIN3+ cases had significantly higher TCR repertoire richness than controls, but evenness did not differ.

Germline V gene data show CDR1 as MNHNS and CDR2 as SASEGT. The CDR3 loop spans 14 amino acids. V lost 2 bases and J lost 1; bases outside the gene matches: 1. Sequencing was performed with immunoSEQ multiplex PCR; in TCRdb, only in-frame clones are kept and a portion is missing. The sample totals fewer than 25,000 clones; its top ten clones hold 4.5% to 5%. In regard to this clone: No antigen is known for it. The CDR3 end lies 3 residues beyond the end of the read and is filled in from the germline J gene.

Source material: blood buffy coat. The rearrangement links TRBV6-1 to TRBJ1-1; the match to TRBD1 covers 7 bases. The sequence was obtained from a woman between 18 and 69 years old with a cervical HPV16 infection that either progressed to CIN3+ or cleared (not recorded which). CDR3 bases read: TGTGCCAGCAGTGAACAGGGGGGGAACACTGAA. Amino acid sequence: CASSEQGGNTE. The whole CDR3 sequence reads CASSEQGGNTEAFF.